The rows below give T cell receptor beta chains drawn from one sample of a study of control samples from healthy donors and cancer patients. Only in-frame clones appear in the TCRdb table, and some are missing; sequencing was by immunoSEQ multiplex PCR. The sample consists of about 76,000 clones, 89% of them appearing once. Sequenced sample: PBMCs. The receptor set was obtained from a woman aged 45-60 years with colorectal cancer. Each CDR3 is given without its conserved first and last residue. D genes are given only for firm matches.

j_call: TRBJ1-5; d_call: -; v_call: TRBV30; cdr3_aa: AWGGTFDQPQH
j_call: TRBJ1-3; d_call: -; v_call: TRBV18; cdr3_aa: ASSPLPSSGNTIY
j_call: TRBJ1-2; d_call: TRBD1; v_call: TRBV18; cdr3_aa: ASSPGAQGSYGYT
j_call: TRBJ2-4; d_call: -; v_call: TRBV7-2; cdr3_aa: ASSLTRGGQNIQY
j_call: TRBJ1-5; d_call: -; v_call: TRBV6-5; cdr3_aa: ASSYSPDRNQPQH
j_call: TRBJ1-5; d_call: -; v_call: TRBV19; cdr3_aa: ASSILGAGNQPQH
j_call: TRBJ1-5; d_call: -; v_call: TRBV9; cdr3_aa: ASSVAGGTDQPQH
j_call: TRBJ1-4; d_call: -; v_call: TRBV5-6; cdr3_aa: ASSYGTPATNEKLF
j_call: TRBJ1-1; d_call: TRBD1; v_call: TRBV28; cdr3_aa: ASSLDRVLAF
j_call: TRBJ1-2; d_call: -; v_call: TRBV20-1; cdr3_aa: SASRELNYGYT
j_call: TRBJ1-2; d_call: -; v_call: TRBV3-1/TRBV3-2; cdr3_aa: ASSQTGQTYGYT
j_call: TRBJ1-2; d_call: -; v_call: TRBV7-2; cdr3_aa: ASSLWSGAGYT
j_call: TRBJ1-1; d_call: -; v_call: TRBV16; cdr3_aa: ASSQSISREAF
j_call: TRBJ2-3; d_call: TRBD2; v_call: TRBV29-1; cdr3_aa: SVDRPSGGRSTDTQY
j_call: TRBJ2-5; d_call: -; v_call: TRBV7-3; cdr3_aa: ASSLRPGFRETQY
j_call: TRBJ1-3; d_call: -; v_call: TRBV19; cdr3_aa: ASSIFPERAGNTIY
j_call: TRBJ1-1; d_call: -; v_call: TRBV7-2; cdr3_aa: ASSATGHTEAF
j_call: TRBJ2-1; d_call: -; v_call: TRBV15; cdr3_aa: ATSRDLGVKNEQF
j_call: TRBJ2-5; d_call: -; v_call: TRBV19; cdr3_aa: ASSSLAQETQY
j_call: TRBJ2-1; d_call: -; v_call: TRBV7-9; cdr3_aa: ASRVERAIYNEQF
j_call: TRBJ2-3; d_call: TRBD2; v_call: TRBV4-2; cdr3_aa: ASRTSGDRTDTQY
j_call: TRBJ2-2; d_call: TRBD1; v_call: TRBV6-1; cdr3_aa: ASSGAGTGYYVGELF
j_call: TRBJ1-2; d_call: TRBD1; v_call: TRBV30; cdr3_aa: AWNRQGDGYT
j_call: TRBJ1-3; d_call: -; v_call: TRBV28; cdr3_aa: ASSRGAGNTIY
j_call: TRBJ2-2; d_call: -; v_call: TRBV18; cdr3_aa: ASSPNEADFDTGELF
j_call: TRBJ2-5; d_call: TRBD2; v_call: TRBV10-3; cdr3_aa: AISAQSGGIETQY
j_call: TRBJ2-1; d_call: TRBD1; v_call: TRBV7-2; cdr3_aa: ASSSKDRGRNEQF
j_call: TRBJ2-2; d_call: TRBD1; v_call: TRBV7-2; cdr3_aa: ASSLGQGVAGELF
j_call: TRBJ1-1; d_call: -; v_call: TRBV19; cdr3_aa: ASRPLPPILNTEAF
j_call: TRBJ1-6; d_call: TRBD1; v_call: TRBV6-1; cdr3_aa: ASSEPGQGNSPLH
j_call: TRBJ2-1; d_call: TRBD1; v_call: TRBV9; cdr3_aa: ASSVAGQPYNEQF
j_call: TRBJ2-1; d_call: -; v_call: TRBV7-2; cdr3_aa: ASTPQRETYNEQF
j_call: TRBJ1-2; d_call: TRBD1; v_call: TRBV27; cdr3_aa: ASSSTGGRIYGYT
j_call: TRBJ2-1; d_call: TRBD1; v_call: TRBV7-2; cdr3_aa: ASRPRTGESEQF
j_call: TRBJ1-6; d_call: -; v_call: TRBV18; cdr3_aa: ASSPRQTAHNSPLH
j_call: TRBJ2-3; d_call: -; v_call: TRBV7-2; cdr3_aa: ASSLVGRGTSTDTQY
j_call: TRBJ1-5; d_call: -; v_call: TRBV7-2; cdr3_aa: ASSLMTAYQPQH
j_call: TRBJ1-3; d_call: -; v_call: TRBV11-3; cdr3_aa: ASSLGRGPGNTIY
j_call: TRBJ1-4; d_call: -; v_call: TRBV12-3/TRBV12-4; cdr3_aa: ASSPGYEKLF
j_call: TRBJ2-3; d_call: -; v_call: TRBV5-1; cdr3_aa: ASSKNTPILGDTQY
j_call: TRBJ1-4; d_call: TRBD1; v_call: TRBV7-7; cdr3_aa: ASSVGQTTNEKLF
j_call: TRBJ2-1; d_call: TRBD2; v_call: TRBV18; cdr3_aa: ASSPPGLAGGRNEQF
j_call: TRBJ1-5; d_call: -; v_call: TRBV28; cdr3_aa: ASSFRGRNQPQH
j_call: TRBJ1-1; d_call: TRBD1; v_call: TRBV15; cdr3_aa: ATSRTGTGKNTEAF
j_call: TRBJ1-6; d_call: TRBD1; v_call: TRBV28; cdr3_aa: ASSSQGSGWNSPLH
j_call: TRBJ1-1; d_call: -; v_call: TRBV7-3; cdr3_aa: ASSSYMNTEAF
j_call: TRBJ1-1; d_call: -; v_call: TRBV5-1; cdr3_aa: ASSLQGGVTEAF
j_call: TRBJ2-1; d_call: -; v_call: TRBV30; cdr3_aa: AWSPQRPNEQF
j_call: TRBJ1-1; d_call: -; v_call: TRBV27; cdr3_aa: ASSSRRFMNTEAF
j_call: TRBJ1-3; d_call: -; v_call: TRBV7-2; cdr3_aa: ASSLRNTIY
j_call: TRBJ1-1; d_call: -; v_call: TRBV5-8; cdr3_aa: ASTWGDRNTEAF
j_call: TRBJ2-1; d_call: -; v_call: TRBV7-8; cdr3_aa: ASSLAPAGSSYNEQF
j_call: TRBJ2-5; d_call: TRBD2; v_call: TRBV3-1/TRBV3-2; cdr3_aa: ASSQGGLAGAQETQY
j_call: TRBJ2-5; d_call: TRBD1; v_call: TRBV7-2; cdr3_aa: ASSLTGTQETQY
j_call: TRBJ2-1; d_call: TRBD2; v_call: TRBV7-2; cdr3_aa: ASSLAYSGVSSYNEQF
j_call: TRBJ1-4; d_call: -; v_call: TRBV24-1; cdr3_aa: ATSDPRTSGEKLF
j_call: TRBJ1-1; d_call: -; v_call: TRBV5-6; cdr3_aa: ASSFKNRGQGAEAF
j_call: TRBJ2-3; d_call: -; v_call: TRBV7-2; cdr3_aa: ASSPQGSTDTQY
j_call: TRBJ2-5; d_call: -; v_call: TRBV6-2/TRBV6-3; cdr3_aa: ASSYSKLRETQY